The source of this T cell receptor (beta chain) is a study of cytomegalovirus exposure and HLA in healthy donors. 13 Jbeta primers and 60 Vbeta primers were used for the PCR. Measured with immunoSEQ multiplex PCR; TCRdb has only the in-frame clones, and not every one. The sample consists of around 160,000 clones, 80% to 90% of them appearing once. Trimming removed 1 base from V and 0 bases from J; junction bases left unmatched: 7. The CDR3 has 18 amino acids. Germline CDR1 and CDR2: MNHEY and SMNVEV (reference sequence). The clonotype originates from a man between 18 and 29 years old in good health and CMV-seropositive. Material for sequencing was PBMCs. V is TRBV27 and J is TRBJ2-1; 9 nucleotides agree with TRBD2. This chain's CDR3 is CASSLFRGGGSSYNEQFF. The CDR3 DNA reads TGTGCCAGCAGTTTATTTCGCGGGGGGGGAAGCTCCTACAATGAGCAGTTCTTC.